The rows below give T cell receptor beta chains drawn from one sample of a study of blood T cell repertoires in COVID-19. Sequenced by immunoSEQ multiplex PCR; TCRdb stores in-frame clones only, minus some. The table includes about 20,000 clones, about 89% detected once. Sequenced: peripheral blood. The receptors stem from a woman aged 60 to 75 with active COVID-19. The CDR3 runs from the conserved cysteine through the conserved F or W. A D gene is named only where the DNA matches it firmly. Expanded clones get a size class; other rows say once, few or many, or leave the size out.

- TRBJ2-3 - TRBV3-1/TRBV3-2 TGTGCCAGCAGCCAAGATAACGGCCCTGCAGGCACGCAGTATTTT CASSQDNGPAGTQYF
TRBD1 TRBJ2-7 - TRBV6-6 TGTGCCAGCAGTAACCAGGGGGCCTCCTACGAGCAGTACTTC CASSNQGASYEQYF
TRBD2 TRBJ2-3 - TRBV19 TGTGCCAGTAGTGCGAGCGGGGTCCCAGATACGCAGTATTTT CASSASGVPDTQYF
- TRBJ2-2 - TRBV19 TGTGCCAGTAAAACAGATAACACCGGGGAGCTGTTTTTT CASKTDNTGELFF
- TRBJ2-7 - TRBV5-1 TGCGCCAGCAGCCCCTTAGGAACAGGGAATAGCGAGCAGTACTTC CASSPLGTGNSEQYF
- TRBJ2-7 once TRBV6-5 TGTGCCAGCAGAGCTATTCCGACTAGCTCCTACGAGCAGTACTTC CASRAIPTSSYEQYF
- TRBJ1-1 - TRBV5-6 TGTGCCAGCAGCTTAGTGGGGGGGATTGAAGCTTTCTTT CASSLVGGIEAFF
TRBD1 TRBJ1-1 - TRBV3-1/TRBV3-2 TGTGCCAGCAGCCAAGGGGACAGGGGGGGGACTGAAGCTTTCTTT CASSQGDRGGTEAFF
- TRBJ2-5 once TRBV19 TGTGCCAGTAGTAAAAATACAGGGTCCTGGGGGGAGACCCAGTACTTC CASSKNTGSWGETQYF
- TRBJ1-1 few TRBV7-9 TGTGCCAGCAGCTTAGCAGGAGTCAACACTGAAGCTTTCTTT CASSLAGVNTEAFF
TRBD1 TRBJ1-6 - TRBV6-6 TGTGCCAGCAGTTACTCGATGGGACAGGGAAGGCTCCACTTT CASSYSMGQGRLHF
- TRBJ1-4 once TRBV5-6 TGTGCCAGCAGGGGATGGGCGGACAGTAATGAAAAACTGTTTTTT CASRGWADSNEKLFF
- TRBJ2-5 - TRBV5-1 TGCGCCAGCAGCTTGTACGGAGAAGAGACCCAGTACTTC CASSLYGEETQYF
- TRBJ2-7 - TRBV2 TGTGCCAGCAGTCCCTTTGACGAGCAGTACTTC CASSPFDEQYF
- TRBJ1-1 - TRBV4-1 TGCGCCAGCAGCGGAGGGGCAGGGAACACTGAAGCTTTCTTT CASSGGAGNTEAFF
TRBD1 TRBJ2-5 - TRBV18 TGTGCCAGCTCCACCCGGCAGGGGGAACAAGAGACCCAGTACTTC CASSTRQGEQETQYF
TRBD1 TRBJ2-3 - TRBV7-6 TGTGCCAGCAGCTTAGGTGGCAGGGGGTTAACAGATACGCAGTATTTT CASSLGGRGLTDTQYF
- TRBJ2-3 - TRBV6-6 TGTGCCAGCAGTTACTCGGGTAGCGATAGCACAGATACGCAGTATTTT CASSYSGSDSTDTQYF
- TRBJ2-5 - TRBV5-5 TGTGCCAGCAGCCCTTTGGCAGGGATAGAGACCCAGTACTTC CASSPLAGIETQYF
- TRBJ1-2 - TRBV5-1 TGCGCCAGCAGCCCTGACGGGACTAACTATGGCTACACCTTC CASSPDGTNYGYTF
- TRBJ2-1 - TRBV11-2 TGTGCCAGCAGCTTAAGTTGGGCGGGCCCCTACAATGAGCAGTTCTTC CASSLSWAGPYNEQFF
- TRBJ1-1 - TRBV10-3 TGTGCCACCCACCCAGGGGAAAGGACTGAAGCTTTCTTT CATHPGERTEAFF
- TRBJ1-4 once TRBV4-1 TGCGCCAGCAGCCAAGTTCAAGCCCAGGGGAAACTGTTTTTT CASSQVQAQGKLFF
TRBD2 TRBJ2-3 - TRBV6-5 TGTGCCAGCAGAGGACTAGCTCCTAGCACAGATACGCAGTATTTT CASRGLAPSTDTQYF
- TRBJ1-4 - TRBV19 TGTGCCAGTAGGTCGGCCAGGGTTGACGAAAAACTGTTTTTT CASRSARVDEKLFF
TRBD1 TRBJ2-5 - TRBV10-3 TGTGCCATCAGTGCCAGACAGGGCATACAAGAGACCCAGTACTTC CAISARQGIQETQYF
TRBD1 TRBJ1-3 - TRBV2 TGTGCCAGCAGTGGGGACAGACCTGGAAACACCATATATTTT CASSGDRPGNTIYF
- TRBJ2-5 - TRBV2 TGTGCCAGCAGCCAGGGGAACCAAGAGACCCAGTACTTC CASSQGNQETQYF
- TRBJ2-4 - TRBV2 TGTGCCAGCAGTGAAACAATGACACTAGCCAAAAACATTCAGTACTTC CASSETMTLAKNIQYF
TRBD1 TRBJ2-2 - TRBV5-1 TGCGCCAGCAGCTTGCCGACAGGGGCCGGGGAGCTGTTTTTT CASSLPTGAGELFF
TRBD1 TRBJ2-7 - TRBV3-1/TRBV3-2 TGTGCCAGCAGCCAGGTCACAGGGGGCGAGCAGTACTTC CASSQVTGGEQYF
TRBD2 TRBJ2-7 - TRBV4-1 TGCGCCAGCAGCCAAGAGGGACTAGCGGATAGCTCCTACGAGCAGTACTTC CASSQEGLADSSYEQYF
- TRBJ2-7 - TRBV25-1 TGTGCCAGCAGTGAATTGGAGTGGCGCGAGCAGTACTTC CASSELEWREQYF
TRBD1 TRBJ2-2 - TRBV28 TGTGCCAGCAGGGACAGGGCTATCGGGGAGCTGTTTTTT CASRDRAIGELFF
TRBD2 TRBJ2-2 large TRBV5-4 TGTGCCAGCACAAACGGGGGGGGTACCGGGGAGCTGTTTTTT CASTNGGGTGELFF
TRBD2 TRBJ2-5 - TRBV9 TGTGCCAGCAGCCCCGTAGCGGGGGCCGGGGAGACCCAGTACTTC CASSPVAGAGETQYF
- TRBJ2-7 - TRBV12-5 TGTGCTAGTGGTTTGGTAATAGGAGTTGGCTACGAGCAGTACTTC CASGLVIGVGYEQYF
- TRBJ2-1 - TRBV12-2 TGTGCAAGTCGCTTAGCGCCACCAGGGGACTACAATGAGCAGTTCTTC CASRLAPPGDYNEQFF
TRBD2 TRBJ2-3 - TRBV9 TGTGCCAGCAGCGTACTAGCGGGGGATAGCACAGATACGCAGTATTTT CASSVLAGDSTDTQYF
TRBD1 TRBJ2-7 - TRBV2 TGTGCCAGCAGTGTGCGGGACAGGGGGCAACACGAGCAGTACTTC CASSVRDRGQHEQYF
- TRBJ2-7 - TRBV6-5 TGTGCCAGCAGCCGCGTGGGGGGGCTTCCCTACGAGCAGTACTTC CASSRVGGLPYEQYF
TRBD2 TRBJ2-1 few TRBV12-3/TRBV12-4 TGTGCCAGCAGTTTGGGGGGGAATGAGCAGTTCTTC CASSLGGNEQFF
- TRBJ1-5 - TRBV10-1 TGCGCCAGGAAAGCCGGGACACCTCCCAATCAGCCCCAGCATTTT CARKAGTPPNQPQHF
TRBD1 TRBJ2-7 - TRBV7-2 TGTGCCAGCAGCTTGACCGGGACAGGGACTTTCGAGCAGTACTTC CASSLTGTGTFEQYF
- TRBJ1-2 - TRBV5-1 TGCGCCAGCAGCCAGACAGGATTCGATGGCTACACCTTC CASSQTGFDGYTF
- TRBJ2-5 - TRBV10-3 TGTGCCATCAGTGAGTTGTCGGGGGAGACCCAGTACTTC CAISELSGETQYF
TRBD1 TRBJ1-1 - TRBV4-2 TGTGCCAGCAGCTACTTGACAGGGGTTGGTACTGAAGCTTTCTTT CASSYLTGVGTEAFF
TRBD2 TRBJ2-1 - TRBV11-2 TGTGCCAGCAGCCCACGAGCCTTAGCGGGGGGACTATACAATGAGCAGTTCTTC CASSPRALAGGLYNEQFF
TRBD1 TRBJ1-6 - TRBV10-2 TGCGCCAGCAGTGAGAGGGACAGGGTTTCACCCCTCCACTTT CASSERDRVSPLHF
- TRBJ2-5 - TRBV5-6 TGTGCCAGCAGCTTCGCGTTTCAAGAGACCCAGTACTTC CASSFAFQETQYF
TRBD1 TRBJ2-7 - TRBV5-1 TGCGCCAGCAGCTTGGTGACGGGACAGGGAGGCTCCTACGAGCAGTACTTC CASSLVTGQGGSYEQYF
TRBD1 TRBJ2-7 once TRBV7-8 TGTGCCAGCAGCGACCGGGACAGGGTCCCCTACGAGCAGTACTTC CASSDRDRVPYEQYF
- TRBJ1-5 - TRBV7-8 TGTGCCAGCAGCTTAGGAGGAGGTCGACAGGAACCAAGGAATAAGCATCAGCCCCAGCATTTT CASSLGGGRQEPRNKHQPQHF
TRBD1 TRBJ1-1 - TRBV7-3 TGTGCCAGCAGCCAACAGGGGGCTAACACTGAAGCTTTCTTT CASSQQGANTEAFF
TRBD1 TRBJ2-7 - TRBV3-1/TRBV3-2 TGTGCCAGCAGTCAACAGGGGGTCTACGAGCAGTACTTC CASSQQGVYEQYF
TRBD1 TRBJ2-3 - TRBV5-4 TGTGCCAGCAGCCGAGGGGGACAGGGCCACCCAGATACGCAGTATTTT CASSRGGQGHPDTQYF
TRBD1 TRBJ1-6 - TRBV2 TGTGCCAGCATGGACAGGCGAGATTCACCCCTCCACTTT CASMDRRDSPLHF